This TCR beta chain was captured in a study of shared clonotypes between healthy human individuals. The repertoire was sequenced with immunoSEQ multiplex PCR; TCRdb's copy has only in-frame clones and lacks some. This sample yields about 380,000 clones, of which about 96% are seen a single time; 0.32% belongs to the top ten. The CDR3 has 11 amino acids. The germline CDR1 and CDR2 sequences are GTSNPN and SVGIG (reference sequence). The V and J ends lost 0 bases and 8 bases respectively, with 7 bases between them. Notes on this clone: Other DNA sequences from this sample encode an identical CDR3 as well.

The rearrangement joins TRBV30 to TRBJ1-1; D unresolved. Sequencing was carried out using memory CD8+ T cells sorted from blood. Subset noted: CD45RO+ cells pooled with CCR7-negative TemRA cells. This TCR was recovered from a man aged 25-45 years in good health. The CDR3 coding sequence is TGTGCCTGGAGTGTACCGGGGGAAGCTTTCTTT. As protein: CAWSVPGEAFF.